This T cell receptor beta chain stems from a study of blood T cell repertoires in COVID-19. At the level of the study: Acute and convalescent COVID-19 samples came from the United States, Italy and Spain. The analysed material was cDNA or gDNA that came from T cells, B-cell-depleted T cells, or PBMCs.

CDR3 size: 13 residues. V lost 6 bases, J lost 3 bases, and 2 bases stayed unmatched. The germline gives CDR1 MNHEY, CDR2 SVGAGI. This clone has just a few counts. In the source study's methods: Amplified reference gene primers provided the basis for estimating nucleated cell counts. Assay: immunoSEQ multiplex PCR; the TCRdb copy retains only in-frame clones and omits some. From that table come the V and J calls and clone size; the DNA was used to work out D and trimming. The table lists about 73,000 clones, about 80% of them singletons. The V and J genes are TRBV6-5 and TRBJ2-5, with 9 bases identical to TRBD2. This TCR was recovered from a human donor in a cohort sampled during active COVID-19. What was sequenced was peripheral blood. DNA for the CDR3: TGTGCCAGCAGAAAGCGGGGGGAAGAGACCCAGTACTTC. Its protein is CASRKRGEETQYF.